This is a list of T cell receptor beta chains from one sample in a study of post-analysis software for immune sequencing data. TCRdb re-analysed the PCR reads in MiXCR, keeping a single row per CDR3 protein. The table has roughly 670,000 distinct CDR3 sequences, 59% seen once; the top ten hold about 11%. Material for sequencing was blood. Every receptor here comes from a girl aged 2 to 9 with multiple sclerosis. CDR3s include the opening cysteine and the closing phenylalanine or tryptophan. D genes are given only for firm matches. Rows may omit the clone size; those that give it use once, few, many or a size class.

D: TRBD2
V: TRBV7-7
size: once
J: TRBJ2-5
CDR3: CASSSRIGREIWETQYF
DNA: TGTGCTAGCAGCTCAAGGATAGGGCGGGAGATCTGGGAGACCCAGTACTTC

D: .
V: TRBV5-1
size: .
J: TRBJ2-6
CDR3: CASSVGAGQILPGANVLTF
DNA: TGCGCCAGCAGCGTGGGTGCAGGACAGATTCTTCCTGGGGCCAACGTCCTGACTTTC

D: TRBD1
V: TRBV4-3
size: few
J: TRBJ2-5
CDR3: CASSLRQGPQETQYF
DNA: TGCGCCAGCAGCCTCCGACAGGGCCCTCAAGAGACCCAGTACTTC

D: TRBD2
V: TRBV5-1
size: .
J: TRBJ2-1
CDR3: CASSLGRAGARDEQFF
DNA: TGCGCCAGCAGCTTGGGGCGTGCGGGAGCACGAGATGAGCAGTTCTTC

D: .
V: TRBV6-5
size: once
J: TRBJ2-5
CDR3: CASSYLQGRGETQYF
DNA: TGTGCCAGCAGTTATCTACAGGGACGGGGGGAGACCCAGTACTTC

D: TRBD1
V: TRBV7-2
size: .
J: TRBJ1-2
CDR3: CASSPEIQGAGYGYTF
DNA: TGTGCCAGCAGCCCGGAAATACAGGGGGCTGGCTATGGCTACACCTTC

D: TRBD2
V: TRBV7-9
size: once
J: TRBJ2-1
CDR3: CASSLAGSGRAKHNEQFF
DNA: TGTGCCAGCAGCTTAGCAGGTAGCGGGAGGGCTAAGCACAATGAGCAGTTCTTC

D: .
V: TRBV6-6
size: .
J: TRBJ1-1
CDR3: CASSPPGGFVTEAFF
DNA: TGTGCCAGCAGTCCCCCAGGAGGGTTTGTCACTGAAGCTTTCTTT

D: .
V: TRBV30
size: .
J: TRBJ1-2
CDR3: CAWRVAYGYTF
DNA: TGTGCCTGGAGAGTAGCCTATGGCTACACCTTC

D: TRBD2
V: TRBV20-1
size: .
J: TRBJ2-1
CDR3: CSARATSGDYNEQFF
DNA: TGCAGTGCTAGAGCGACTAGCGGGGACTACAATGAGCAGTTCTTC

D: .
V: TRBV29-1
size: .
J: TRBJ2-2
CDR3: CSVDRGNTGELFF
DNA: TGCAGCGTTGATCGGGGGAACACCGGGGAGCTGTTTTTT

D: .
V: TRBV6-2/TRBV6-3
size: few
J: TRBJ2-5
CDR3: CASSYPRGAQETQYF
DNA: TGTGCCAGCAGTTACCCCCGGGGGGCCCAAGAGACCCAGTACTTC

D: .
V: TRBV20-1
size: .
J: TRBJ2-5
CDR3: CGAKGLVVGLEETQYF
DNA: TGCGGTGCTAAGGGGCTGGTGGTAGGGTTGGAAGAGACCCAGTACTTC

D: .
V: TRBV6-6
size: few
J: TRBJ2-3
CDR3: CASSYSGGASTDTQYF
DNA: TGTGCCAGCAGTTACTCTGGCGGGGCCAGCACAGATACGCAGTATTTT

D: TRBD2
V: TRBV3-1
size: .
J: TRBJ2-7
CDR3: CASSHSGGSAERGYEQYF
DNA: TGTGCCAGCAGCCACAGTGGGGGCTCCGCGGAGCGGGGGTATGAGCAGTACTTC

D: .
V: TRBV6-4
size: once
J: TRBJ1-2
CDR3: CARPTDHPNYGYTF
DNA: TGTGCCAGGCCAACAGACCATCCGAACTATGGCTACACCTTC

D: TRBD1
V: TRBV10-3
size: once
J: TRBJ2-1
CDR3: CATRQGDRSYNEQFF
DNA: TGTGCCACACGACAGGGGGATCGCTCCTACAATGAGCAGTTCTTC

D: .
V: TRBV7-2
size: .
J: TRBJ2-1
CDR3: CASRPHGSSYNEQFF
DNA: TGTGCCAGCAGGCCACACGGGAGCTCCTACAATGAGCAGTTCTTC

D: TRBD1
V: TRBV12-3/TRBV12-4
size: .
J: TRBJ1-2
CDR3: CASSSIPGTGYGYTF
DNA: TGTGCCAGCAGTTCTATCCCCGGGACAGGCTATGGCTACACCTTC

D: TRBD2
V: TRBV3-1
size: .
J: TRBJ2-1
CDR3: CASSQVYGGRVHNEQFF
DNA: TGTGCCAGCAGCCAAGTTTACGGCGGGAGAGTGCACAATGAGCAGTTCTTC

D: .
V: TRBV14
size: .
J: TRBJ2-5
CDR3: CASSHPTGPQETQYF
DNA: TGTGCCAGCAGCCACCCGACGGGGCCACAAGAGACCCAGTACTTC

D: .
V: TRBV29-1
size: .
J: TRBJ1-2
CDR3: CSVTGDGAYGYTF
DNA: TGCAGCGTTACCGGGGACGGCGCATATGGCTACACCTTC

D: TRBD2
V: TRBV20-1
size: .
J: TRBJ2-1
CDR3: CSASGLAGPNEQFF
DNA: TGCAGTGCTAGCGGACTAGCGGGACCGAATGAGCAGTTCTTC

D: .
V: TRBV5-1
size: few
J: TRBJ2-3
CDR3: CASSRTRRADTQYF
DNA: TGCGCCAGCAGCCGTACTAGGAGGGCAGATACGCAGTATTTT

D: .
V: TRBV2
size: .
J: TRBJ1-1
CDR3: CASRAHWNTEAFF
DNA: TGTGCCAGCAGGGCCCATTGGAACACTGAAGCTTTCTTT

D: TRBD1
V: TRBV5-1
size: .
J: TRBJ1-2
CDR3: CASSLGDSGFYTF
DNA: TGCGCCAGCAGCTTGGGGGACAGCGGTTTCTACACCTTC

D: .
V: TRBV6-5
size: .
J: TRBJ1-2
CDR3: CASSYGRRLGGYTF
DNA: TGTGCCAGCAGTTACGGTCGGCGGCTTGGTGGCTACACCTTC

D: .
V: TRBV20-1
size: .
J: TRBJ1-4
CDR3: CSARDVGAGEKLFF
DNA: TGCAGTGCTAGAGATGTGGGGGCTGGGGAAAAACTGTTTTTT

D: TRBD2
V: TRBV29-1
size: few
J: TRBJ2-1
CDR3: CSAGGLAAKSYNEQFF
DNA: TGCAGCGCTGGGGGACTAGCGGCTAAGTCCTACAATGAGCAGTTCTTC

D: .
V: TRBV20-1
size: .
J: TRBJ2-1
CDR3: CSAPRHGSPRNNEQFF
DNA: TGCAGTGCTCCAAGACACGGGTCCCCTAGGAACAATGAGCAGTTCTTC

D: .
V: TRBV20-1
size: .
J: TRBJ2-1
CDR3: CSASLMRGLTSSYNEQFF
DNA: TGCAGTGCTAGTCTAATGCGGGGACTTACCAGCTCCTACAATGAGCAGTTCTTC

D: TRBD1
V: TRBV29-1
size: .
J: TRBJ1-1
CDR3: CSAEGQGPEAFF
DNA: TGCAGCGCCGAGGGACAGGGTCCTGAAGCTTTCTTT

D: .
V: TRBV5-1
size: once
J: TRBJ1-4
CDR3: CASSFNWAFNEKLFF
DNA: TGCGCCAGCAGCTTTAATTGGGCGTTTAATGAAAAACTGTTTTTT

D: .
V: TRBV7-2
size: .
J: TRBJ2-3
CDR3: CASSLALMGGTQYF
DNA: TGTGCCAGCAGCTTAGCGCTGATGGGAGGTACGCAGTATTTT

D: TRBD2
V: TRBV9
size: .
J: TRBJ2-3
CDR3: CASSVAVRGGSFIDTQYF
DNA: TGTGCCAGCAGCGTAGCGGTTAGAGGCGGGAGCTTTATCGATACGCAGTATTTT

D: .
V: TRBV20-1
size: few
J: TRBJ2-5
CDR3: CSARDLTETQYF
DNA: TGCAGTGCTAGAGATCTTACTGAGACCCAGTACTTC

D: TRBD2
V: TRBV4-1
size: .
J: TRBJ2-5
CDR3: CASSQDMAGEETQYF
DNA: TGCGCCAGCAGCCAAGATATGGCGGGGGAGGAGACCCAGTACTTC

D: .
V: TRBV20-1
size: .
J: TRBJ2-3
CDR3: CSARESTDAQYF
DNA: TGCAGTGCTAGAGAGAGCACAGATGCGCAGTATTTT

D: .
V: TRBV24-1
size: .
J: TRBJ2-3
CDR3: CATSAGPTDTQYF
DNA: TGTGCCACCAGTGCCGGACCCACAGATACGCAGTATTTT

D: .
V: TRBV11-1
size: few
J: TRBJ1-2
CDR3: CASRGQLNGYTF
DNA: TGTGCCAGCCGAGGCCAGTTGAATGGCTACACCTTC

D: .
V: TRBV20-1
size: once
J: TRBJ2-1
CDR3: CSARGGPFYNEQFF
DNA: TGCAGTGCTAGAGGCGGTCCATTCTACAATGAGCAGTTCTTC

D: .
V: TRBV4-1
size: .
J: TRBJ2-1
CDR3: CASSQVTASGQFF
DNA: TGCGCCAGCAGCCAAGTGACAGCGAGCGGGCAGTTCTTC

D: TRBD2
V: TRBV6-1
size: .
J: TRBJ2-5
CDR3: CASRLTSVETQYF
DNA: TGTGCCAGCCGACTGACTAGCGTTGAGACCCAGTACTTC

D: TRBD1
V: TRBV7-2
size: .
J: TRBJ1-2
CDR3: CASSLGQGVSYGYTF
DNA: TGTGCCAGCAGCTTAGGACAGGGGGTGAGCTATGGCTACACCTTC

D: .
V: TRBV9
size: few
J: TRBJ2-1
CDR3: CASSVGALRVDEQFF
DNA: TGTGCCAGCAGCGTGGGGGCTTTGCGGGTGGATGAGCAGTTCTTC

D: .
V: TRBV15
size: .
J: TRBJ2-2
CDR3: CATSRDQRNGELFF
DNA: TGTGCCACCAGCAGAGATCAACGGAACGGGGAGCTGTTTTTT

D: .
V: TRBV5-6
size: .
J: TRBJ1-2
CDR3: CASSLNWLSTYGYTF
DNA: TGTGCCAGCAGCTTGAATTGGCTCTCTACCTATGGCTACACCTTC

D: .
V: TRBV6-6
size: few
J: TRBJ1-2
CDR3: CASKGYGYTF
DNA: TGTGCCAGCAAGGGCTATGGCTACACCTTC

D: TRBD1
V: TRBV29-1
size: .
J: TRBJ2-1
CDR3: CSVSRRQGSCSDEQFF
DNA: TGCAGCGTTTCAAGGAGACAGGGTAGTTGCAGCGATGAGCAGTTCTTC

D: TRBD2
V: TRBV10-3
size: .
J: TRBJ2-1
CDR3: CAISLTGTSGRNEQFF
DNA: TGTGCCATCAGCCTTACCGGGACTAGCGGGAGAAATGAGCAGTTCTTC

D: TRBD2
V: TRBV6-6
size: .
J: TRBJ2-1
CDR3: CASSYWGEGPNEQFF
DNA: TGTGCCAGCAGTTACTGGGGGGAGGGCCCCAATGAGCAGTTCTTC

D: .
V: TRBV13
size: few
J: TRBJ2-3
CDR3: CASSYGPQSGDTQYF
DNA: TGTGCCAGCAGCTACGGCCCGCAAAGTGGAGATACGCAGTATTTT

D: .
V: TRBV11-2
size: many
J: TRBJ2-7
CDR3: CASSLAGPYEQYF
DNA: TGTGCCAGCAGCTTAGCGGGACCCTACGAGCAGTACTTC

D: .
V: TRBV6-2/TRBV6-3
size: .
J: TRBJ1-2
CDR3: CASSSTVNYGHTF
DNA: TGTGCCAGCAGTTCCACCGTCAACTATGGCCACACCTTC

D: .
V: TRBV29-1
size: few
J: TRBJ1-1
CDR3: CSVLRQLTPEAFF
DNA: TGCAGCGTACTAAGGCAGCTTACTCCTGAAGCTTTCTTT

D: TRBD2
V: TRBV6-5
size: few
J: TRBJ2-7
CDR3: CASSPPSGAIYEQYF
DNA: TGTGCCAGCAGCCCTCCTAGCGGGGCGATCTACGAGCAGTACTTC

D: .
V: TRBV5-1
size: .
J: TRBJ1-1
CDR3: CASSLSSVGNTEAFF
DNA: TGCGCCAGCAGCTTGTCTAGCGTGGGAAACACCGAAGCTTTCTTT

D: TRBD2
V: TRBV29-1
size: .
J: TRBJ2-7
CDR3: CSVEGGREGFEQYF
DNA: TGCAGCGTTGAAGGCGGGAGGGAGGGGTTCGAGCAGTACTTC

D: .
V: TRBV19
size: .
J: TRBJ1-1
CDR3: CASRIDRNTEAFF
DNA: TGTGCCAGTAGGATAGACAGGAACACTGAAGCTTTCTTT

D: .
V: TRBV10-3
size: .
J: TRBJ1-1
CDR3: CAISGRQTMNTEAFF
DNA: TGTGCCATCAGTGGGAGACAGACTATGAACACTGAAGCTTTCTTT